The 28 T cell receptor beta chains below were found in one sample sequenced in a study of T-cell reconstitution after alpha-beta-depleted transplantation in children. During its preparation, the TCRbeta library received unique molecular identifiers. TCRdb ran MiXCR on the PCR reads and lists one entry per CDR3 protein. Of about 200,000 distinct CDR3 sequences listed, approximately 6.9% are singletons. The sample in question was PBMCs, obtained before TCRalphabeta/CD19-depleted stem cell transplant. The receptors derive from a boy younger than 10 with acute lymphoblastic leukemia, due to receive a stem cell transplant.

This clonotype was observed a few times. The gene calls are TRBV6-5 and TRBJ1-3; TRBD1 might be the D (6 bases). Germline V gene sequence: CDR1 MNHEY, CDR2 SVGAGI. Deletions cut 2 bases from V and 7 bases from J, with 12 bases between. This CDR3 is built from 14 residues. The CDR3 DNA is TGTGCCAGCAGTTACAGCCAGGGGATGAACACCATATATTTT. Amino acids: CASSYSQGMNTIYF.

In this sample, this clonotype turned up many times. The chain joins TRBV30 to TRBJ2-5; no definite D call. Deletions cut 3 bases from V and 5 bases from J, with 7 bases between. The CDR3 loop spans 11 amino acids. Germline V lookup: CDR1 GTSNPN, CDR2 SVGIG (reference sequence). The CDR3, as DNA: TGTGCCTGGAGGCAGCTGGAGACCCAGTACTTC. This codes for CAWRQLETQYF.

In its sample, this clonotype was seen a few times. A read error may produce the germline difference seen at one junction end. The chain recombines TRBV12-3 or TRBV12-4 with TRBJ1-3, with D unclear. This CDR3 region has 14 residues. CDR3 sequence (DNA): TGTTCCAGCAGCCACAGCTCCTCTGGAAACACCATATATTTT. Protein product: CSSSHSSSGNTIYF.

This clonotype was detected a few times. This chain joins TRBV2 and TRBJ1-1; no clear D. CDR3 size: 13 residues. Between the trimmed V and J ends, which lost 1 base and 7 bases, there was a span of 10 bases. Germline V CDR1 and CDR2: SNHLY, FYNNEI. In nucleotides, the CDR3 is TGTGCCAGCAGTGAAGGGGAAGAGCGTGAAGCTTTCTTT. Its translation is CASSEGEEREAFF.

This clonotype was counted many times. The genes are TRBV12-3 or TRBV12-4 and TRBJ2-1, with 8 positions matching TRBD2. CDR3 size: 16 residues. The J segment lost 7 bases and the V segment lost 4 bases, leaving 12 bases of the junction unmatched. CDR3 amino acids: CASSYKAGAGFNEQFF. In DNA, the CDR3 is TGTGCCAGCAGTTACAAAGCGGGAGCAGGTTTTAATGAGCAGTTCTTC.

By share, this clonotype ranks as large. V and J are TRBV7-6 and TRBJ2-6; D remains unclear. Germline CDR1 and CDR2: SGHVS and FNYEAQ. The CDR3 runs 15 residues. Trimming took off 2 bases at V and 0 bases at J, with 5 bases between the two ends. CDR3 sequence reads: CASSLIFSGANVLTF. The CDR3 DNA reads TGTGCCAGCAGCTTAATCTTCTCTGGGGCCAACGTCCTGACTTTC. The full variable domain, completed using reference TRBV7-6 and TRBJ2-6, is GAGVSQSPRYKVTKRGQDVALRCDPISGHVSLYWYRQALGQGPEFLTYFNYEAQQDKSGLPNDRFSAERPEGSISTLTIQRTEQRDSAMYRCASSLIFSGANVLTFGAGSRLTVL.

Ten or more counts support this clonotype. V and J are TRBV4-2 and TRBJ1-1, with TRBD1 identical over 7 bases. J gave up 0 bases and V 4 bases, and 11 bases lay outside the gene matches. This CDR3 spans 17 amino acids. The germline CDR1 and CDR2 sequences are LGHNA and YNFKEQ. The CDR3 protein is CASSRELQGPMNTEAFF. The CDR3 nucleotides are TGTGCCAGCAGCCGAGAGTTACAGGGGCCCATGAACACTGAAGCTTTCTTT.

This clonotype was picked up many times. This chain uses TRBV6-5 with TRBJ1-1; TRBD1 is a possible D gene (5 bases). Trimming stripped 2 bases from V and 6 bases from J, with 16 bases between. CDR3 length: 15 residues. The germline V gene encodes CDR1 MNHEY and CDR2 SVGAGI. CDR3 sequence (DNA): TGTGCCAGCAGTTACGGGGGACCCCCGGACGCTGAAGCTTTCTTT. It is translated as CASSYGGPPDAEAFF.

Many counts were recorded for this clonotype. V gene TRBV20-1 combines with J gene TRBJ2-7, with D maybe TRBD2 (5 bases). In germline, CDR1 is DFQATT, CDR2 SNEGSKA (reference sequence). This CDR3 has 14 residues. The V gene lost 0 bases and the J gene lost 3 bases, with 12 bases spanning the gap. CDR3 DNA sequence: TGCAGTGCTAGAGATGCGGGCTACGGCTACGAGCAGTACTTC. Protein sequence: CSARDAGYGYEQYF.

This clonotype was detected a few times. This sequence joins TRBV11-2 and TRBJ2-2; D gene unclear. The CDR3 length is 16 residues. From germline, CDR1 is SGHAT and CDR2 FQNNGV. V lost 0 bases and J lost 3, with 11 bases in between. CDR3 amino acids: CASSLEVVSDTGELFF. CDR3 nucleotides: TGTGCCAGCAGCTTAGAGGTAGTTTCTGACACCGGGGAGCTGTTTTTT.

CDR3 protein: CASSVPGGGQISGANVLTF. The CDR3 nucleotides read TGTGCCAGCAGTGTTCCGGGGGGGGGACAAATCTCTGGGGCCAACGTCCTGACTTTC. The rearrangement links TRBV2 to TRBJ2-6, with 8 bases aligning to TRBD2. Losses at the gene ends were 4 bases for V and 0 bases for J; bases not matched to a gene: 11. The CDR3 totals 19 residues. Germline V gene lookup returns CDR1 SNHLY and CDR2 FYNNEI.

The table lists this clonotype with many counts. This rearrangement joins TRBV29-1 to TRBJ2-7; 15 nucleotides line up with TRBD2. Per germline, CDR1 SQVTM and CDR2 ANQGSEA. With V trimmed by 5 bases and J by 5 bases, 7 bases remained unmatched. The CDR3 totals 15 residues. As DNA, the CDR3 is TGCAGCGTTACCGGGACTAGCGGGAGGTTCGACGAGCAGTACTTC. Translating it yields CSVTGTSGRFDEQYF.

The sample holds many counts of this clonotype. The CDR3 reads CSASSGVGDEQFF. The DNA for the CDR3 is TGCAGCGCTTCTAGCGGGGTCGGTGATGAGCAGTTCTTC. V gene TRBV29-1 combines with J gene TRBJ2-1, with 9 bases matching TRBD2. The germline CDR1 and CDR2 sequences are SQVTM and ANQGSEA. This CDR3 spans 13 amino acids. J gave up 8 bases and V 7 bases, and 9 bases lay outside the gene matches.

V and J are TRBV18 and TRBJ1-1; D gene ambiguous. CDR1 is KGHSH, CDR2 LQKENI, per germline. There are 13 residues in the CDR3. Trimming shortened V by 4 bases and J by 1 base, and 7 bases separated the two germline ends. The CDR3 nucleotides read TGTGCCAGCTCACGAGACGCGAACACTGAAGCTTTCTTT. Translating it yields CASSRDANTEAFF.

This clonotype was found many times. The chain uses TRBV20-1 and TRBJ1-6, with D unclear. There are 11 residues in the CDR3. Trimming pared 0 bases from V and 7 bases from J, leaving 1 base between. From germline, CDR1 is DFQATT and CDR2 SNEGSKA (reference sequence). CDR3 amino acids: CSARENSPLHF. The CDR3 DNA reads TGCAGTGCTAGAGAAAATTCACCCCTCCACTTT.

The V call is TRBV12-3 or TRBV12-4, the J call TRBJ2-7; D perhaps matches TRBD2 (6 bases). This CDR3 region has 16 residues. V was shortened by 2 bases and J by 3 bases, with 17 bases between the two germline ends. The CDR3: CASSLIVRGDHYEQYF. CDR3 sequence (DNA): TGTGCCAGCAGTTTAATCGTCCGCGGGGACCACTACGAGCAGTACTTC.

This clonotype was seen a handful of times. The chain joins TRBV29-1 to TRBJ1-5, with 8 bases that match TRBD1. V lost 4 bases to trimming and J lost 5 bases; unmatched junction nucleotides: 4. The CDR3 consists of 13 residues. CDR1 and CDR2 (germline): SQVTM, ANQGSEA. CDR3 in amino acids: CSVGGQAHQPQHF. Written as DNA, the CDR3 is TGCAGCGTTGGGGGACAGGCACATCAGCCCCAGCATTTT.

The chain links TRBV7-9 to TRBJ2-3; D unresolved. The germline CDR1 and CDR2 sequences are SEHNR and FQNEAQ (reference sequence). The CDR3 is 15 residues long. Trimming pared 3 bases from V and 5 bases from J, leaving 15 bases between. CDR3 DNA sequence: TGTGCCAGCAGCTTGTCGAGCACGGGTGGAGATACGCAGTATTTT. Translating it yields CASSLSSTGGDTQYF.

J is TRBJ1-2 and V is TRBV7-9, with TRBD1 identical over 9 bases. The CDR3 contains 16 residues. The V gene's germline CDR1 is SEHNR and CDR2 FQNEAQ (reference sequence). V lost 1 base to trimming and J lost 6 bases; unmatched junction nucleotides: 9. This CDR3 reads CASSLGGTGRGNGYTF. DNA for the CDR3: TGTGCCAGCAGCTTAGGAGGGACAGGGCGGGGGAATGGCTACACCTTC. The complete variable domain, with remaining parts taken from reference TRBV7-9 and TRBJ1-2, reads DTGVSQNPRHKITKRGQNVTFRCDPISEHNRLYWYRQTLGQGPEFLTYFQNEAQLEKSRLLSDRFSAERPKGSFSTLEIQRTEQGDSAMYLCASSLGGTGRGNGYTFGSGTRLTVV.

This chain connects TRBV5-1 to TRBJ2-5; no clear D. V was cut by 0 bases and J by 3 bases, with 15 bases left in between. Germline CDR1 reads SGHRS; CDR2 reads YFSETQ. The CDR3 loop spans 16 amino acids. The CDR3 spells CASSLGLLAAEETQYF. The DNA for the CDR3 is TGCGCCAGCAGCTTGGGCTTGCTGGCAGCTGAAGAGACCCAGTACTTC.

The rearrangement joins TRBV5-1 to TRBJ1-1; tentatively, D is TRBD1 (5 bases). There are 14 residues in the CDR3. Trimming removed 6 bases at V and 3 bases at J, with 15 bases between. Germline lookup yields CDR1 SGHRS and CDR2 YFSETQ. The CDR3 here is CASTPTGEYTEAFF. The CDR3 DNA sequence: TGCGCCAGCACCCCCACGGGGGAGTACACTGAAGCTTTCTTT.

This clonotype was seen at least ten times. The chain has TRBV4-2 and TRBJ2-2; TRBD2 aligns across 7 bases. V was pared by 6 bases and J by 1 base, with 8 bases of the junction left unmatched. The CDR3 totals 16 residues. Germline V gene sequence: CDR1 LGHNA, CDR2 YNFKEQ. The CDR3 region is CASSPTWEGNTGELFF. In nucleotides, the CDR3 is TGTGCCAGCAGTCCCACTTGGGAGGGGAACACCGGGGAGCTGTTTTTT.

This clonotype was observed at least ten times. This chain connects TRBV5-1 to TRBJ1-1, with D possibly matching TRBD1 (6 bases). Germline CDR1 SGHRS, CDR2 YFSETQ. The CDR3 is 15 amino acids. V lost 2 bases and J 5 bases, leaving 16 bases between the germline ends. CDR3 loop: CASSLDLRGQTEAFF. The CDR3 DNA is TGCGCCAGCAGCTTAGACCTCCGAGGACAGACTGAAGCTTTCTTT.

The chain employs TRBV30 and TRBJ2-7; D gene ambiguous. V lost 0 bases and J 3 bases, leaving 12 bases between the germline ends. This CDR3 spans 14 amino acids. Germline lookup yields CDR1 GTSNPN and CDR2 SVGIG (reference sequence). In DNA, the CDR3 is TGTGCCTGGAGTGTCGGCGGCAGGAGCTACGAGCAGTACTTC. This encodes CAWSVGGRSYEQYF.

This clonotype showed up just a few times. The chain is built from TRBV2 and TRBJ2-7; TRBD2 agrees at 7 bases. Germline values: CDR1 SNHLY, CDR2 FYNNEI. V was clipped by 4 bases and J by 3 bases; unmatched bases: 6. The CDR3 extends over 14 amino acids. CDR3 sequence: CASSVGRGNYEQYF. The CDR3 coding sequence is TGTGCCAGCAGTGTGGGGCGGGGGAACTACGAGCAGTACTTC.

This clonotype has ten or more counts. V is TRBV20-1 and J is TRBJ2-1; a possible D gene is TRBD2 (5 bases). The CDR3 is 14 residues long. The germline V gene encodes CDR1 DFQATT and CDR2 SNEGSKA (reference sequence). V lost 6 bases, J lost 5 bases, and 17 bases lay in between. CDR3: CSASDSLGDNEQFF. The CDR3 nucleotides are TGCAGTGCATCGGACTCGCTAGGCGACAATGAGCAGTTCTTC.

V and J are TRBV11-3 and TRBJ2-2; TRBD2 matches at 7 bases. The V gene's germline CDR1 is SGHNT and CDR2 YENEEA. The CDR3 has 16 amino acids. Unmatched junction bases numbered 5, after V lost 1 base and J lost 3 bases. The CDR3 coding sequence is TGTGCCAGCAGCTTAGTCGGCGGGAGCGACACCGGGGAGCTGTTTTTT. It is translated as CASSLVGGSDTGELFF.

A few counts support this clonotype. The chain combines TRBV3-1 with TRBJ2-1, with 8 bases fitting TRBD2. Germline CDR1 reads LGHDT; CDR2 reads YNNKEL (reference sequence). V lost 1 base to trimming and J lost 5 bases; unmatched junction nucleotides: 4. CDR3 length: 15 amino acids. The CDR3 DNA follows: TGTGCCAGCAGCCAAGTGTCTAGCGGGCACAATGAGCAGTTCTTC. Protein sequence: CASSQVSSGHNEQFF.